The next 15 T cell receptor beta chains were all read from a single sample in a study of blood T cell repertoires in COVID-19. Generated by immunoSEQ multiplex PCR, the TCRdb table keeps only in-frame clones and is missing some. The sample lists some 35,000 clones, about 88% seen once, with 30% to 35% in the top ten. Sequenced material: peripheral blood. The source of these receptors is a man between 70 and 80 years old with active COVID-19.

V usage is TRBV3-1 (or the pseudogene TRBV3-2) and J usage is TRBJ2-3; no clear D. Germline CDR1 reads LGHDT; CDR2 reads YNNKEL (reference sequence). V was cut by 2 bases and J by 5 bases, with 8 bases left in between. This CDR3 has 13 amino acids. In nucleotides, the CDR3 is TGTGCCAGCAGCCAACAAGAGGTAGATACGCAGTATTTT. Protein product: CASSQQEVDTQYF.

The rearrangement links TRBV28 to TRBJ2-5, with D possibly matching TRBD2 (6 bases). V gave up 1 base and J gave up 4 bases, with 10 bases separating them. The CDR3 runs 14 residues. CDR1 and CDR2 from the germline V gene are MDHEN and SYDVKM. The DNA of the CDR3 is TGTGCCAGCAGTTTATCGGGGAGGCGAGAGACCCAGTACTTC. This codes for CASSLSGRRETQYF.

The CDR3 region has the DNA TGTGCCAGCAGCGGACTAGCGGAAAATGAGCAGTTCTTC. Translated, it gives CASSGLAENEQFF. V gene TRBV6-2 or TRBV6-3 combines with J gene TRBJ2-1, with 10 bases identical to TRBD2. The CDR3 covers 13 residues. Looked up from germline, CDR1 is MNHEY and CDR2 is SVGEGT. The J segment lost 7 bases and the V segment lost 6 bases, leaving 3 bases of the junction unmatched.

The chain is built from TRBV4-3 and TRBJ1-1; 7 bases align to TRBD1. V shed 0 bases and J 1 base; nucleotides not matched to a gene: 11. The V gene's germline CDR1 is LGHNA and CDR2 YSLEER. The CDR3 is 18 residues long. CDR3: CASSQDSPPGTANTEAFF. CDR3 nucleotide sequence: TGCGCCAGCAGCCAAGATTCCCCCCCCGGGACAGCGAACACTGAAGCTTTCTTT.

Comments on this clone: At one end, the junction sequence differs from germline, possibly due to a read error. CDR3 residues: CASREDRGEAYEQYF. The DNA for the CDR3 is TGTGCCAGCAGAGAAGACAGGGGCGAAGCCTACGAGCAGTACTTC. The chain is built from TRBV6-1 and TRBJ2-7, with 8 bases fitting TRBD1. This CDR3 contains 15 residues. In germline, CDR1 is MNHNS, CDR2 SASEGT.

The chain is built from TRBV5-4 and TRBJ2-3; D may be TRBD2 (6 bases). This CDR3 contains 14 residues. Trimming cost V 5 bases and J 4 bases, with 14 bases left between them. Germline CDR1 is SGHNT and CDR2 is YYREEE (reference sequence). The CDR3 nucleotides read TGTGCCAGCAGGCGGGGCGCCGGGGCAGATACGCAGTATTTT. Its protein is CASRRGAGADTQYF.

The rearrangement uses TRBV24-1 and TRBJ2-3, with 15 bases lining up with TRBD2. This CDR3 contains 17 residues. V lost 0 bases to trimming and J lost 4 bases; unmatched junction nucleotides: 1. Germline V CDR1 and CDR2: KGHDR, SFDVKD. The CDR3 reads CATSDLGLAGGSDTQYF. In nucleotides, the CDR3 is TGTGCCACCAGTGATTTGGGACTAGCGGGAGGGTCAGATACGCAGTATTTT.

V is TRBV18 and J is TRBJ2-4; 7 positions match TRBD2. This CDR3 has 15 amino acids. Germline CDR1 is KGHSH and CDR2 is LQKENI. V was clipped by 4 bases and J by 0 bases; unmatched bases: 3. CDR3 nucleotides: TGTGCCAGCTCACGGGAGGGGACAGCCAAAAACATTCAGTACTTC. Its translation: CASSREGTAKNIQYF.

This CDR3 is CASRIDGERGTEAFF. CDR3 nucleotide sequence: TGTGCCAGCAGGATCGACGGTGAACGAGGGACTGAAGCTTTCTTT. This chain links TRBV7-2 with TRBJ1-1; D is ambiguous. The V end lost 6 bases, the J end lost 5 bases, and 19 bases lay between the germline ends. Germline V gene lookup returns CDR1 SGHTA and CDR2 FQGNSA. CDR3 size: 15 residues. The complete variable domain, with remaining parts taken from reference TRBV7-2 and TRBJ1-1, reads GAGVSQSPSNKVTEKGKDVELRCDPISGHTALYWYRQSLGQGLEFLIYFQGNSAPDKSGLPSDRFSAERTGGSVSTLTIQRTQQEDSAVYLCASRIDGERGTEAFFGQGTRLTVV.

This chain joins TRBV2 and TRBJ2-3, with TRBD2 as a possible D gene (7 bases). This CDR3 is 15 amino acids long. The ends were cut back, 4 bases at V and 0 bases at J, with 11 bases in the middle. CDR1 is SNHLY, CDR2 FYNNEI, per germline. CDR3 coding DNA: TGTGCCAGCAGTGGACGGGGGGCTAGCACAGATACGCAGTATTTT. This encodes CASSGRGASTDTQYF.

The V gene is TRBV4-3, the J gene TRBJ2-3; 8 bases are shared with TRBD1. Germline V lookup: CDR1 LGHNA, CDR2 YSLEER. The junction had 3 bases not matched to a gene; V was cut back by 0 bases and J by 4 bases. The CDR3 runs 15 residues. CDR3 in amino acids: CASSQDGQGPDTQYF. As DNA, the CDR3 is TGCGCCAGCAGCCAAGATGGACAGGGCCCAGATACGCAGTATTTT.

CDR3 protein: CASSQRAVGELFF. The DNA of the CDR3 is TGTGCCAGCAGCCAGAGGGCGGTAGGGGAGCTGTTTTTT. The chain uses TRBV7-7 and TRBJ2-2; perhaps TRBD2 as D (5 bases). V lost 5 bases and J lost 8, with 12 bases in between. Germline assignment: CDR1 SSHAT and CDR2 FNYEAQ (reference sequence). This CDR3 has 13 residues.

The CDR3 bases are TGCAGCGTTGAAGATCGGGGGTCCCTTCTCGCAACTAATGAAAAACTGTTTTTT. Translation: CSVEDRGSLLATNEKLFF. The chain uses TRBV29-1 and TRBJ1-4, with a weak D call TRBD1 (5 bases). Trimming left V 0 bases short and J 0 bases short, with 17 bases between. Looked up from germline, CDR1 is SQVTM and CDR2 is ANQGSEA. The CDR3 runs 18 residues. Using reference TRBV29-1 and TRBJ1-4 for the parts outside the CDR3, the full variable domain is SAVISQKPSRDICQRGTSLTIQCQVDSQVTMMFWYRQQPGQSLTLIATANQGSEATYESGFVIDKFPISRPNLTFSTLTVSNMSPEDSSIYLCSVEDRGSLLATNEKLFFGSGTQLSVL.

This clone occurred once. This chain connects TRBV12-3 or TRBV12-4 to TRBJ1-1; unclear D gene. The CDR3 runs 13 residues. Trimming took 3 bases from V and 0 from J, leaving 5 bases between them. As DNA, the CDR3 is TGTGCCAGCAGTTTCTCCCTGAACACTGAAGCTTTCTTT. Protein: CASSFSLNTEAFF.

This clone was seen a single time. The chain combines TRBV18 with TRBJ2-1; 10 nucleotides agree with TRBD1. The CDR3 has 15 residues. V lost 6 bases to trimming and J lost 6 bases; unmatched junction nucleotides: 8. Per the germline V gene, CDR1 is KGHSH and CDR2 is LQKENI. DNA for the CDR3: TGTGCCAGCTCCCCCGACAGGGGGCCTCGCAATGAGCAGTTCTTC. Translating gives CASSPDRGPRNEQFF.